A selection of T cell receptor beta chains follows, all from one sample in a study of control samples from healthy donors and cancer patients. Sequenced by immunoSEQ multiplex PCR; TCRdb stores in-frame clones only, minus some. The sample includes some 99,000 clones, over 75% of them seen just once. The specimen was blood. These receptors all stem from a human donor in good health. The donor label of this sample is uncertain. Both conserved end residues are part of each CDR3. Each record gives: J gene, V gene, clone size, D gene, CDR3 DNA, CDR3 protein. A D gene is named only where the DNA matches it firmly. Clone size is given for some rows only: seen once, a few or many times, or a class if the clone is expanded.

>TRBJ1-2|TRBV3-1/TRBV3-2|once|-
TGTGCCAGCAGCCAGGACCTCTATGGCTACACCTTC
CASSQDLYGYTF
>TRBJ1-6|TRBV5-4|-|TRBD1
TGTGCCAGCAGGTGGCGCGGGACAGGGGACTCACCCCTCCACTTT
CASRWRGTGDSPLHF
>TRBJ2-7|TRBV18|once|TRBD1
TGTGCCAGCTCAGGAGCCGGGACAGGCTCGTACGGGCAGTACTTC
CASSGAGTGSYGQYF
>TRBJ1-5|TRBV30|-|-
TGTGCCTGGAGTGCCGGGGGGCATCAGCCCCAGCATTTT
CAWSAGGHQPQHF
>TRBJ2-7|TRBV28|-|TRBD1
TGTGCCAGCTCTAGGGGGCACCTCTACGAGCAGTACTTC
CASSRGHLYEQYF
>TRBJ2-1|TRBV3-1/TRBV3-2|-|TRBD1
TGTGCCAGCAGCCCCACCTGGGCACTCTGGACAGGGATCGACAATGAGCAGTTCTTC
CASSPTWALWTGIDNEQFF
>TRBJ1-6|TRBV13|-|-
TGTGCCAGCAGTTGGCGGGGGGACTATAATTCACCCCTCCACTTT
CASSWRGDYNSPLHF
>TRBJ1-6|TRBV19|-|-
TGTGCCAGTAGTACATCGTCACACTGGCCCCTCCACTTT
CASSTSSHWPLHF
>TRBJ2-7|TRBV2|-|-
TGTGCCAGCAGTGATCCGCGAAGCTCCTACGAGCAGTACTTC
CASSDPRSSYEQYF
>TRBJ1-1|TRBV3-1/TRBV3-2|-|-
TGTGCCAGCAGCCGGACGGAGACTGAAGCTTTCTTT
CASSRTETEAFF
>TRBJ1-1|TRBV5-6|-|-
TGTGCCAGCAGCTTGTGGGACAAGAACACTGAAGCTTTCTTT
CASSLWDKNTEAFF
>TRBJ1-4|TRBV2|-|-
TGTGCCAGCAGTGAAGAGGGGACAACTAATGAAAAACTGTTTTTT
CASSEEGTTNEKLFF
>TRBJ1-1|TRBV5-1|-|-
TGCGCCAGCAGGGAACAGGGCTACACTGAAGCTTTCTTT
CASREQGYTEAFF
>TRBJ1-4|TRBV6-5|-|TRBD1
TGTGCCAGCCCGATGGGACAGCAAAATGAAAAACTGTTTTTT
CASPMGQQNEKLFF
>TRBJ1-2|TRBV28|-|TRBD1
TGTGCCAGCAGTCCCCCGACAGGGCGGTATGGCTACACCTTC
CASSPPTGRYGYTF
>TRBJ2-2|TRBV28|-|-
TGTGCCAGCACCTACGGCCAGACGATAACCGGGGAGCTGTTTTTT
CASTYGQTITGELFF
>TRBJ2-7|TRBV24-1|-|TRBD1
TGTGCCACCAGTGAATCCGGGACAGGCCGCTACGAGCAGTACTTC
CATSESGTGRYEQYF
>TRBJ2-1|TRBV29-1|-|TRBD1
TGCAGCGTTGAGGACAGGGGAACCTACAATGAGCAGTTCTTC
CSVEDRGTYNEQFF
>TRBJ1-2|TRBV10-2|-|-
TGCGCCAGCATCCGTTCTGGCAGGGAGCCTAGCGACTATGGCTACACCTTC
CASIRSGREPSDYGYTF